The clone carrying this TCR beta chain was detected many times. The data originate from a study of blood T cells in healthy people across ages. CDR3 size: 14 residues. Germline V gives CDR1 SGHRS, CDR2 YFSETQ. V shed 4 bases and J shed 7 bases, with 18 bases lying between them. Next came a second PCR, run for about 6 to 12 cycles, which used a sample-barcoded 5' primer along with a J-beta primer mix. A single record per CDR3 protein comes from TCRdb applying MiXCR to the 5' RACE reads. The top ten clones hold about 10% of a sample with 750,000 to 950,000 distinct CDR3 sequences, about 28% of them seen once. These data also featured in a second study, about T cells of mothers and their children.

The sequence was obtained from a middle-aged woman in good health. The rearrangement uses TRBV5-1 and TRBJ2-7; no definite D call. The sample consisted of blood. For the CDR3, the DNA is TGCGCCAGCAGCCCTGAACGTAATGATTTAGAGCAGTACTTC. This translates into CASSPERNDLEQYF.